Detailed here is one TCR beta chain. The sample comes from a study of blood T cell repertoires in COVID-19. At the level of the study: The samples span acute and convalescent COVID-19 from the United States, Italy and Spain. Sources were T cells, B-cell-depleted T cells, or PBMCs; the material itself was cDNA or gDNA.

There are 15 residues in the CDR3. V dropped 2 bases and J dropped 1; count of bases not matched to a gene: 3. In germline, CDR1 is SQVTM, CDR2 ANQGSEA. Per the original methods: Estimates of nucleated cell counts were drawn from the amplification of reference gene primers. The data were produced by immunoSEQ multiplex PCR, yet TCRdb's version contains in-frame clones alone and is incomplete. The D gene and trimming were derived from the DNA, and the V and J assignments and clone size from that table. The table shows some 130,000 clones, with more than 60% occurring only once. Sample: peripheral blood. This receptor was obtained from a woman aged 70-85 years with acute or convalescent COVID-19. This chain connects TRBV29-1 to TRBJ2-3, with TRBD2 identical over 10 bases. CDR3: CSVESLAGGTDTQYF. In DNA form, the CDR3 reads TGCAGCGTTGAAAGTCTAGCGGGGGGCACAGATACGCAGTATTTT.